The present TCR beta chain was sequenced within a study of glioma-infiltrating T cells. General observations from the study: Tissue-blood divergence was below expectation in non-neoplastic patients, above in gliomas.

TCR alpha and beta CDR3 regions were amplified from RNA using iRepertoire nested multiplex PCR. TCRdb reanalysed the multiplex PCR reads using MiXCR and keeps one entry per CDR3 protein. Counted here are some 120,000 distinct CDR3 sequences, more than 20% occurring once; the ten biggest clones make up approximately 16%. Note on this clonotype: Antigen unknown.

CDR1 and CDR2 (germline): MDHEN, SYDVKM. The V gene end was trimmed by 6 bases and the J gene end by 7 bases; junction bases not matched to a gene: 15. This CDR3 comprises 16 residues. This clonotype was obtained from a human donor with low-grade glioma or glioblastoma, undergoing nonglioma brain surgery, or in good health (not recorded which). The chain recombines TRBV28 with TRBJ2-1; 7 bases fit TRBD1. Sequenced sample: glioma tissue, nonneoplastic brain tissue, or PBMCs (not recorded which). This CDR3 is CASRFLGDRVKNEQFF. CDR3 DNA sequence: TGTGCCAGCAGGTTCCTCGGGGACAGAGTCAAAAATGAGCAGTTCTTC.